These 14 T cell receptor beta chains were sequenced from one sample in a study of beta chain features in type 1 diabetes (dated by TCRdb to 2017 to 2018). The library relied on the immunoSEQ multiplex PCR assay. All of the isolated RNA was reverse transcribed with the High Capacity cDNA Reverse Transcription Kit, so expressed TCRB transcripts were sequenced. In its TCRdb copy, this immuneACCESS table keeps in-frame sequences only and misses some clones. Where compared with another copy, unresolved V genes explain less than half of these, and the others have no known cause. The sample yields around 300,000 clones; about 7.8% were counted once. Of the sample, approximately 1% falls within the top ten clones. Sequencing used central memory CD4+ T cells from blood. These receptor sequences come from a woman younger than 30 in good health.

This clone was seen at least ten times. The chain uses TRBV5-1 and TRBJ2-2, with D maybe TRBD2 (5 bases). The length of the CDR3 is 16 residues. The germline V and J ends were trimmed by 0 bases and 3 bases, with 12 bases remaining between them. Looked up from germline, CDR1 is SGHRS and CDR2 is YFSETQ. CDR3 DNA sequence: TGCGCCAGCAGCTTGGTAGCGAGAACCTACACCGGGGAGCTGTTTTTT. Translation: CASSLVARTYTGELFF.

The V call is TRBV11-2, the J call TRBJ2-3, with TRBD2 matching 9 bases. Germline loops: CDR1 SGHAT, CDR2 FQNNGV. The CDR3 runs to 16 residues. The J segment lost 1 base and the V segment lost 4 bases, leaving 6 bases of the junction unmatched. The CDR3 spells CASSSVASGGTDTQYF. CDR3 nucleotide sequence: TGTGCCAGCAGCTCAGTGGCTAGCGGGGGCACAGATACGCAGTATTTT.

This clone has a handful of counts. The gene calls are TRBV5-4 and TRBJ2-6; D is unresolved. CDR1 and CDR2 from the germline V gene are SGHNT and YYREEE (reference sequence). The CDR3 extends over 15 amino acids. V shed 4 bases and J shed 2 bases, with 10 bases lying between them. DNA for the CDR3: TGTGCCAGCAGCCCCTCCCGTGCTGGGGCCAACGTCCTGACTTTC. It specifies CASSPSRAGANVLTF.

V usage is TRBV28 and J usage is TRBJ1-5; D is unclear. CDR1 MDHEN and CDR2 SYDVKM come from the germline V gene. The germline V and J ends were trimmed by 3 bases and 2 bases, with 8 bases remaining between them. This CDR3 region has 14 residues. In nucleotides, the CDR3 is TGTGCCAGCAGTTTGTCAGTGGGCAATCAGCCCCAGCATTTT. Protein sequence: CASSLSVGNQPQHF.

This clone has more than one count but fewer than ten. V and J are TRBV7-9 and TRBJ2-3; no definite D call. V was cut by 6 bases and J by 2 bases, with 9 bases left in between. The CDR3 runs 13 residues. Germline assignment: CDR1 SEHNR and CDR2 FQNEAQ (reference sequence). The CDR3 nucleotides are TGTGCCAGCAGTCCTGACACCACAGATACGCAGTATTTT. Translating gives CASSPDTTDTQYF.

This chain links TRBV7-2 with TRBJ2-7; D uncertain. V shed 3 bases and J shed 9 bases, with 12 bases lying between them. This CDR3 has 12 amino acids. The germline V gene has CDR1 SGHTA and CDR2 FQGNSA. The CDR3 protein is CASSFEALGQYF. For the CDR3, the DNA is TGTGCCAGCAGCTTTGAAGCCCTAGGGCAGTACTTC. The variable domain in full, with the rest retrieved from reference TRBV7-2 and TRBJ2-7, is GAGVSQSPSNKVTEKGKDVELRCDPISGHTALYWYRQSLGQGLEFLIYFQGNSAPDKSGLPSDRFSAERTGGSVSTLTIQRTQQEDSAVYLCASSFEALGQYFGPGTRLTVT.

The chain has TRBV7-3 and TRBJ2-7; no reliable D call. This CDR3 region has 12 residues. CDR1 and CDR2 from the germline V gene are SGHTA and FQGTGA. The V end lost 4 bases, the J end lost 6 bases, and 10 bases lay between the germline ends. CDR3 sequence (DNA): TGTGCCAGCAGCTCCCGGCGGAGCGAGCAGTACGTC. This sequence encodes CASSSRRSEQYV.

In this sample, this clone turned up a few times. The V and J genes are TRBV6-5 and TRBJ1-5, with D hard to call. The CDR3 runs 14 residues. CDR1 MNHEY and CDR2 SVGAGI come from the germline V gene. The V and J ends lost 4 bases and 7 bases respectively, with 14 bases between them. CDR3 sequence reads: CASSSDLTGQPQHF. CDR3 nucleotide sequence: TGTGCCAGCAGTTCCGACCTGACGGGGCAGCCCCAGCATTTT.

Ten or more counts support this clone. The chain combines TRBV28 with TRBJ2-1; possible D gene TRBD2, 5 bases. The CDR3 loop spans 14 amino acids. V was trimmed by 3 bases and J by 7 bases, leaving 13 bases between them. Germline V lookup: CDR1 MDHEN, CDR2 SYDVKM. DNA of the CDR3: TGTGCCAGCAGTTTTGGGTTCCGCGGGAATGAGCAGTTCTTC. Its protein is CASSFGFRGNEQFF.

This clone was detected only a few times. The chain joins TRBV19 to TRBJ2-7, with D possibly TRBD2 on 5 matching bases. V was shortened by 6 bases and J by 5 bases, with 14 bases between the two germline ends. Per germline, CDR1 LNHDA and CDR2 SQIVND (reference sequence). The CDR3 has 13 amino acids. The CDR3 protein is CASSAREGHEQYF. The CDR3 DNA is TGTGCCAGTAGCGCCCGCGAGGGCCACGAGCAGTACTTC.

This clone was seen only a few times. This chain uses TRBV5-1 with TRBJ1-3; no definite D call. CDR1 is SGHRS and CDR2 is YFSETQ in the germline V gene. V was trimmed by 3 bases and J by 1 base, leaving 5 bases between them. The CDR3 runs to 13 residues. CDR3 sequence (DNA): TGCGCCAGCAGCTCGGGGTCTGGAAACACCATATATTTT. Translating it yields CASSSGSGNTIYF.

The chain links TRBV7-3 to TRBJ2-1; 8 nucleotides agree with TRBD2. This CDR3 region has 15 residues. The germline gives CDR1 SGHTA, CDR2 FQGTGA. V lost 5 bases to trimming and J lost 8 bases; unmatched junction nucleotides: 11. The CDR3 protein is CASSHPGGGLDEQFF. Written as DNA, the CDR3 is TGTGCCAGCAGCCACCCTGGCGGGGGGTTGGATGAGCAGTTCTTC.

The rearrangement joins TRBV7-2 to TRBJ2-5, with D perhaps matching TRBD2 (5 bases). CDR1 and CDR2 (germline): SGHTA, FQGNSA. This CDR3 is built from 11 residues. Deletions cut 7 bases from V and 7 bases from J, with 10 bases between. The CDR3 region is CASTREGTQYF. DNA of the CDR3: TGTGCCAGCACCCGAGAGGGGACCCAGTACTTC. The full variable domain, with the rest looked up from reference TRBV7-2 and TRBJ2-5, is GAGVSQSPSNKVTEKGKDVELRCDPISGHTALYWYRQSLGQGLEFLIYFQGNSAPDKSGLPSDRFSAERTGGSVSTLTIQRTQQEDSAVYLCASTREGTQYFGPGTRLLVL.

The V gene is TRBV7-3, the J gene TRBJ2-2; D unclear. Germline V gene data show CDR1 as SGHTA and CDR2 as FQGTGA. This CDR3 region has 16 residues. With 5 bases removed from V and 0 bases from J, the gap between germline ends came to 13 bases. CDR3 bases: TGTGCCAGCAGCCCACTTCGGAAAACGAACACCGGGGAGCTGTTTTTT. This gives the protein CASSPLRKTNTGELFF.